These 26 T cell receptor beta chains originate from one sample sequenced in a study of T cells after yellow fever vaccination. A single record per CDR3 protein comes from TCRdb applying MiXCR to the 5' RACE reads. The table lists hundreds of thousands of distinct CDR3 sequences, 18% of them singletons. Sequences were derived from PBMCs, sampled before the yellow fever booster vaccination. Every receptor here comes from a man aged 18 to 29 who received the YFV17D yellow fever vaccine.

V usage is TRBV6-1 and J usage is TRBJ2-3; D is unclear. The CDR3 runs to 12 residues. Germline CDR1 and CDR2: MNHNS and SASEGT. V was shortened by 3 bases and J by 4 bases, with 5 bases between the two germline ends. CDR3 coding DNA: TGTGCCAGCAGTGACGCACCAGATACGCAGTATTTT. Its protein product is CASSDAPDTQYF.

The chain joins TRBV6-1 to TRBJ1-5, with a weak D call TRBD1 (6 bases). Germline V gene lookup returns CDR1 MNHNS and CDR2 SASEGT. V lost 1 base, J lost 12 bases, and 13 bases lay in between. The CDR3 is made up of 13 amino acids. The CDR3, as DNA: TGTGCCAGCAGTGAAGGAAGGACAGCACTCCAGCATTTT. Translation gives CASSEGRTALQHF.

This clonotype was recorded a few times. This sequence joins TRBV4-2 and TRBJ2-3, with D possibly being TRBD1 (6 bases). Trimming pared 1 base from V and 3 bases from J, leaving 8 bases between. In germline, CDR1 is LGHNA, CDR2 YNFKEQ. The CDR3 covers 14 residues. Here the CDR3 reads CASSQVQGTDTQYF. DNA for the CDR3: TGTGCCAGCAGCCAAGTCCAGGGGACAGATACGCAGTATTTT.

This clonotype has just a few counts. The chain recombines TRBV9 with TRBJ2-7; D could derive from TRBD1 or TRBD2 (6 bases each). CDR3 length equals 17 residues. Trimming left V 2 bases short and J 7 bases short, with 25 bases between. Germline V gene data show CDR1 as SGDLS and CDR2 as YYNGEE. Written as DNA, the CDR3 is TGTGCCAGCAGCGTTTCGGCTAAGACGGGGGCCCCGGGGGAGCAGTACTTC. Translation gives CASSVSAKTGAPGEQYF.

The chain combines TRBV5-5 with TRBJ1-6; a possible D gene is TRBD1 (6 bases). The CDR3 contains 14 residues. V lost 1 base and J 8 bases, leaving 10 bases between the germline ends. Germline V gene lookup returns CDR1 SGHKS and CDR2 YYEKEE (reference sequence). The CDR3 nucleotides are TGTGCCAGCAGCTTGTCGGCAGGGGATTCACCCCTCCACTTT. The encoded protein is CASSLSAGDSPLHF.

A few counts support this clonotype. This chain links TRBV7-2 with TRBJ2-3; the D is unclear. CDR1 and CDR2 from the germline V gene are SGHTA and FQGNSA. The CDR3 consists of 15 residues. Trimming stripped 2 bases from V and 1 base from J, with 10 bases between. The DNA for the CDR3 is TGTGCCAGCAGCTTACATAGGGCCCGCACAGATACGCAGTATTTT. Translation: CASSLHRARTDTQYF. The complete variable domain, with remaining parts taken from reference TRBV7-2 and TRBJ2-3, reads GAGVSQSPSNKVTEKGKDVELRCDPISGHTALYWYRQSLGQGLEFLIYFQGNSAPDKSGLPSDRFSAERTGGSVSTLTIQRTQQEDSAVYLCASSLHRARTDTQYFGPGTRLTVL.

This clonotype has only a few counts. This chain uses TRBV18 with TRBJ1-2, with no clear D. The CDR3 sequence is 14 residues long. CDR1 is KGHSH, CDR2 LQKENI, per germline. V lost 5 bases, J lost 5 bases, and 15 bases lay in between. The CDR3 loop reads CASSSVTPDYGYTF. For the CDR3, the DNA is TGTGCCAGCTCATCCGTGACACCGGATTATGGCTACACCTTC.

This clonotype has just a few counts. The chain employs TRBV6-2 or TRBV6-3 and TRBJ2-3; 10 bases line up with TRBD2. V shed 5 bases, J shed 11 bases, and the junction held 10 bases outside the gene matches. Germline V gene lookup returns CDR1 MNHEY and CDR2 SVGEGT. This CDR3 has 14 residues. The CDR3 DNA is TGTGCCAGCAGTCCGTCTTACGCTAGCGGGGGGCAGTATTTT. It codes for CASSPSYASGGQYF.

This chain uses TRBV9 with TRBJ2-5; the D is unclear. V shed 3 bases and J shed 5 bases, with 14 bases lying between them. This CDR3 spans 14 amino acids. CDR1 is SGDLS and CDR2 is YYNGEE in the germline V gene. CDR3 sequence (DNA): TGTGCCAGCAGCGCCCCTTTAGTGTCGGAGACCCAGTACTTC. Translation gives CASSAPLVSETQYF.

This clonotype has more than one count but fewer than ten. The V and J genes are TRBV9 and TRBJ2-1; 7 bases align to TRBD1. Germline values: CDR1 SGDLS, CDR2 YYNGEE. CDR3 length equals 15 residues. Trimming at V came to 4 bases and at J to 7 bases, leaving 11 bases not matched to a gene. CDR3 coding DNA: TGTGCCAGCAGCTCAGACGGACAGGAAGGAAATGAGCAGTTCTTC. This translates into CASSSDGQEGNEQFF.

A few counts support this clonotype. The CDR3 bases are TGTGCCACCCGCACGTTTACCGGGGAGCTGTTTTTT. This codes for CATRTFTGELFF. The gene calls are TRBV6-5 and TRBJ2-2; D gene unclear. V lost 10 bases and J 5 bases, leaving 11 bases between the germline ends. This CDR3 is 12 amino acids long. Germline CDR1 reads MNHEY; CDR2 reads SVGAGI.

The chain carries TRBV27 and TRBJ2-3, with 10 bases identical to TRBD2. CDR3 length equals 15 residues. The germline CDR1 and CDR2 sequences are MNHEY and SMNVEV (reference sequence). Losses at the gene ends were 4 bases for V and 7 bases for J; bases not matched to a gene: 8. The CDR3 coding sequence is TGTGCCAGCAGTTGGGCGAGCGGGGGGGCGTATACGCAGTATTTT. Amino acid sequence: CASSWASGGAYTQYF.

This clonotype was seen only a few times. The chain employs TRBV12-3 or TRBV12-4 and TRBJ2-3; either TRBD1 or TRBD2 may supply D (5 bases each). The V gene lost 3 bases and the J gene lost 5 bases, with 9 bases spanning the gap. CDR3 size: 13 residues. CDR3 DNA sequence: TGTGCCAGCAGTTTTTCGGGGCTAGATACGCAGTATTTT. Encoded protein: CASSFSGLDTQYF.

This clonotype appeared a few times. The CDR3 DNA sequence: TGCAGTGCTAGAGCGGGACAGAGCGTGGAAAAACTGTTTTTT. Translating it yields CSARAGQSVEKLFF. J is TRBJ1-4 and V is TRBV20-1; 7 bases agree with TRBD1. After removal of 1 base from V and 8 bases from J, the junction contained 7 bases not matched to a gene. The CDR3 is 14 residues long. The V gene's germline CDR1 is DFQATT and CDR2 SNEGSKA (reference sequence).

The CDR3, as DNA: TGTGCCACCGCCTTGGACAGGGCAGCTTTCTTT. Translation gives CATALDRAAFF. The J gene is TRBJ1-1, the V gene TRBV28, with TRBD1 identical over 8 bases. Germline values: CDR1 MDHEN, CDR2 SYDVKM. Trimming at V came to 10 bases and at J to 10 bases, leaving 8 bases not matched to a gene. The CDR3 is 11 residues long.

V and J are TRBV20-1 and TRBJ1-3; D remains ambiguous. From germline, CDR1 is DFQATT and CDR2 SNEGSKA (reference sequence). V was trimmed by 3 bases and J by 4 bases, leaving 4 bases between them. The CDR3 runs to 11 residues. CDR3: CSASSGNTIYF. In DNA form, the CDR3 reads TGCAGTGCTAGTTCCGGAAACACCATATATTTT.

The chain has TRBV4-3 and TRBJ2-7; perhaps TRBD1 as D (6 bases). The CDR3 length is 14 residues. Germline-derived CDR1 and CDR2 are LGHNA and YSLEER. Deletions cut 1 base from V and 3 bases from J, with 10 bases between. CDR3 residues: CASSQVGTSYEQYF. CDR3 DNA sequence: TGCGCCAGCAGCCAAGTAGGGACAAGCTACGAGCAGTACTTC.

The chain carries TRBV6-6 and TRBJ1-5; 9 positions match TRBD1. The CDR3 consists of 16 residues. V trimming: 0 bases; J trimming: 4 bases; junction bases outside the gene matches: 4. CDR1 MNHNY and CDR2 SVGAGI come from the germline V gene (reference sequence). CDR3 sequence: CASSYSSTGGNQPQHF. The CDR3 nucleotides are TGTGCCAGCAGTTACTCTTCGACAGGGGGGAATCAGCCCCAGCATTTT.

This clonotype occurred a few times. The rearrangement links TRBV4-3 to TRBJ2-4; TRBD1 matches 10 bases. This CDR3 contains 16 residues. The germline CDR1 and CDR2 sequences are LGHNA and YSLEER. Unmatched junction bases numbered 7, after V lost 0 bases and J lost 8 bases. The chain's CDR3 is CASSQDLGQGRDIQYF. The CDR3 coding sequence is TGCGCCAGCAGCCAAGATTTGGGACAGGGGAGAGACATTCAGTACTTC.

In its sample, this clonotype was seen a few times. CDR3 sequence (DNA): TGTGCCAGCAGCACCACTCATGAGCAGTTCTTC. It specifies CASSTTHEQFF. V usage is TRBV9 and J usage is TRBJ2-1; D is uncertain. Germline V gene lookup returns CDR1 SGDLS and CDR2 YYNGEE. V was cut by 4 bases and J by 8 bases, with 7 bases left in between. This CDR3 comprises 11 residues.

This clonotype was seen a few times. The rearrangement joins TRBV7-2 to TRBJ1-2; D is undetermined. Germline loops: CDR1 SGHTA, CDR2 FQGNSA. The CDR3 is 13 residues long. Between the trimmed V and J ends, which lost 5 bases and 2 bases, there was a span of 9 bases. CDR3 in DNA: TGTGCCAGCAGCCCCGAACTGAACTATGGCTACACCTTC. Its protein is CASSPELNYGYTF.

The sample holds many counts of this clonotype. This chain joins TRBV6-2 or TRBV6-3 and TRBJ2-2; 8 positions agree with TRBD2. The CDR3 spans 13 residues. J gave up 7 bases and V 7 bases, and 5 bases lay outside the gene matches. Germline values: CDR1 MNHEY, CDR2 SVGEGT. The CDR3 coding sequence is TGTGCCAGCAAACAGCGGGGGAACGGGGAGCTGTTTTTT. This translates into CASKQRGNGELFF.

V gene TRBV10-3 combines with J gene TRBJ2-3; no clear D. The CDR3 spans 14 residues. Germline V CDR1 and CDR2: ENHRY, SYGVKD. The V gene lost 0 bases and the J gene lost 2 bases, with 6 bases spanning the gap. Here the CDR3 reads CAISESDLTDTQYF. Written as DNA, the CDR3 is TGTGCCATCAGTGAGTCGGACCTCACAGATACGCAGTATTTT.

This clonotype was seen more than once but under ten times. The genes are TRBV4-1 and TRBJ1-1; 7 nucleotides line up with TRBD1. V gave up 9 bases and J gave up 0 bases; unmatched junction bases: 10. CDR1 and CDR2 from the germline V gene are MGHRA and YSYEKL. CDR3 length: 15 residues. The CDR3 nucleotides are TGCGCCAGTACGAGTCCAGGGACAGTGAACACTGAAGCTTTCTTT. This gives the protein CASTSPGTVNTEAFF.

This clonotype has at least ten counts. V and J are TRBV6-5 and TRBJ2-3; 12 bases map to TRBD2. CDR3 length: 14 residues. CDR1 is MNHEY, CDR2 SVGAGI, per germline. Trimming cost V 4 bases and J 4 bases; bases outside gene matches: 0. Here the CDR3 DNA reads TGTGCCAGCAGTTGGACTAGCGGGGCAGATACGCAGTATTTT. This sequence encodes CASSWTSGADTQYF.

The chain employs TRBV20-1 and TRBJ1-2; 7 nucleotides align to TRBD1. V lost 0 bases to trimming and J lost 7 bases; unmatched junction nucleotides: 11. In germline, CDR1 is DFQATT, CDR2 SNEGSKA (reference sequence). The CDR3 is 15 amino acids. The CDR3 DNA sequence: TGCAGTGCTAGAGAGCGGACAGGATACGATTCTGGCTACACCTTC. Amino acid sequence: CSARERTGYDSGYTF.